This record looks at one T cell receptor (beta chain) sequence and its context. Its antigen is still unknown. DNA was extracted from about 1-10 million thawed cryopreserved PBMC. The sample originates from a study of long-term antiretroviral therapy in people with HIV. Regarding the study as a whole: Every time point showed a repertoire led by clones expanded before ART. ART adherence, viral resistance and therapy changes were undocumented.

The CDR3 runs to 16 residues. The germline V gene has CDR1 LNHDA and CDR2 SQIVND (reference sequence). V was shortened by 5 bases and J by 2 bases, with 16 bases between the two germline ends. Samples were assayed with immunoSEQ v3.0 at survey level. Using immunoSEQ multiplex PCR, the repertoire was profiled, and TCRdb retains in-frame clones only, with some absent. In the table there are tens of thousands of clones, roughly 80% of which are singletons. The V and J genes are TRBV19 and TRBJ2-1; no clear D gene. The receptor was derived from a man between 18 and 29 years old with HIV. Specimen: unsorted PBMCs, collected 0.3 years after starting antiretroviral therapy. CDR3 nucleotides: TGTGCCAGTAGTTCCCAAGCCGGACGAACCTACAATGAGCAGTTCTTC. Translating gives CASSSQAGRTYNEQFF.